A selection of T cell receptor beta chains follows, all from one sample in a study of T cells in Graves' hyperthyroidism and ophthalmopathy. MiXCR was run by TCRdb on the multiplex PCR reads, yielding one entry per CDR3 protein. The sample carries a few hundred thousand distinct CDR3 sequences, approximately 15% recorded once. Sequencing used blood. The receptors come from a woman in her forties with Graves' hyperthyroidism. Both conserved end residues are part of each CDR3. The D gene is left open where the match is weak. Expanded clones get a size class; other rows say once, few or many, or leave the size out.

few | - | TRBJ1-5 | TRBV19 | TGTGCCAGTAGTATTTTCGATAGCAATCAGCCCCAGCATTTT | CASSIFDSNQPQHF
many | - | TRBJ2-7 | TRBV7-9 | TGTGCCAGCAGCTTAGTATACGCGCCTCACGAGCAGTACTTC | CASSLVYAPHEQYF
- | - | TRBJ2-2 | TRBV9 | TGTGCCAGCAGCGTAGAGTGGGATCCCCCTAACACCGGGGAGCTGTTTTTT | CASSVEWDPPNTGELFF
- | TRBD1 | TRBJ2-1 | TRBV7-9 | TGTGCCAGCAGTCCGGGACAGGGGGGCTCCTACAATGAGCAGTTCTTC | CASSPGQGGSYNEQFF
- | - | TRBJ2-7 | TRBV6-2/TRBV6-3 | TGTGCCAGCAGTTGCCGATCAGGCTACGAGCAGTACTTC | CASSCRSGYEQYF
many | TRBD2 | TRBJ2-5 | TRBV2 | TGTGCCAGCAGCGAAAGGACTAGCGGGACGAAGACCCAGTACTTC | CASSERTSGTKTQYF
many | TRBD2 | TRBJ2-7 | TRBV28 | TGTGCCAGCAGTTTCCCCCCAGCGGGAGGGAACTCCTACGAGCAGTACTTC | CASSFPPAGGNSYEQYF
- | TRBD2 | TRBJ2-3 | TRBV29-1 | TGCAGCGTTAAGATAGCGGGAGGGCCAGATACGCAGTATTTT | CSVKIAGGPDTQYF
- | TRBD2 | TRBJ2-5 | TRBV5-1 | TGCGCCAGCAGCTCGGGGCTCTCAAGCGGGAGTCGGGGAGAGACCCAGTACTTC | CASSSGLSSGSRGETQYF
many | - | TRBJ1-1 | TRBV30 | TGTGCCTGGAGTCCCCGGCAGGCTGAAGCTTTCTTT | CAWSPRQAEAFF
- | - | TRBJ2-2 | TRBV24-1 | TGTGCCACCAGTGATTTGTCCCCGAACACCGGGGAGCTGTTTTTT | CATSDLSPNTGELFF
many | - | TRBJ2-7 | TRBV27 | TGTGCCAGCAGTCCCCTCCGGGGAACCTACGAGCAGTACTTC | CASSPLRGTYEQYF
many | TRBD1 | TRBJ2-4 | TRBV6-5 | TGTGCCAGCAGTTACTCGGGGACAGGGAGTGGAGCCAAAAACATTCAGTACTTC | CASSYSGTGSGAKNIQYF
few | - | TRBJ2-4 | TRBV12-3/TRBV12-4 | TGTGCCAGCAATTCCGGGTTCGGCGCCAAAAACATTCAGTACTTC | CASNSGFGAKNIQYF
- | TRBD1 | TRBJ2-1 | TRBV6-6 | TGTGCCAGCAGTTACTCGGGACAGGTATTACAGTTCTTC | CASSYSGQVLQFF
many | - | TRBJ2-1 | TRBV7-9 | TGTGCCAGCAGCTTCGAGACAGTACAATGGGAGCAGTTCTTC | CASSFETVQWEQFF
few | - | TRBJ1-6 | TRBV6-1 | TGTGCCAGCAGTGATAGGGACAATTCACCCCTCCACTTT | CASSDRDNSPLHF
- | - | TRBJ2-4 | TRBV12-3/TRBV12-4 | TGTGCCAGCAGTTTGGGAACCCCGTATAGCCTCAACTTC | CASSLGTPYSLNF
many | - | TRBJ2-7 | TRBV4-1 | TGCGCCAGCAGCCAAGTCGGGCTCTACGAGCAGTACTTC | CASSQVGLYEQYF
many | - | TRBJ1-2 | TRBV28 | TGTGCCAGCAGTTTGTCGAGTTTTGGGGGCTACACCTTC | CASSLSSFGGYTF
- | - | TRBJ2-7 | TRBV10-3 | TGTGCCATCAGAAATAATGCGGAGGGGGGCTCCTACGAGCAGTACTTC | CAIRNNAEGGSYEQYF
- | - | TRBJ2-4 | TRBV25-1 | TGTGCCAGCAGTGAATCAGGAGGGGGCAAAAACATTCAGTACTTC | CASSESGGGKNIQYF
- | - | TRBJ2-3 | TRBV27 | TGTGCCAGCAGTTTCGTTGGGGCCACAGATACGCAGTATTTT | CASSFVGATDTQYF
many | - | TRBJ1-1 | TRBV6-1 | TGTGCCAGCAGTGCAGACAGACTGAACACTGAAGCTTTCTTT | CASSADRLNTEAFF
many | - | TRBJ1-2 | TRBV28 | TGTGCCATCGAGGGCGGAGATGACTATGGCTACACCTTC | CAIEGGDDYGYTF
- | - | TRBJ2-5 | TRBV5-1 | TGCGCCAGCAGCTTGCGGCCAGAAGAGGCCCAGTACTTC | CASSLRPEEAQYF
- | - | TRBJ2-2 | TRBV12-3/TRBV12-4 | TGTGCCAGCAGAACCCAGAAGACGGGCGCCCCCGGGGAGCTGTTTTTT | CASRTQKTGAPGELFF
- | - | TRBJ1-2 | TRBV29-1 | TGCAGCGTTGAAGGGAGGTATGGCTACACCTTC | CSVEGRYGYTF